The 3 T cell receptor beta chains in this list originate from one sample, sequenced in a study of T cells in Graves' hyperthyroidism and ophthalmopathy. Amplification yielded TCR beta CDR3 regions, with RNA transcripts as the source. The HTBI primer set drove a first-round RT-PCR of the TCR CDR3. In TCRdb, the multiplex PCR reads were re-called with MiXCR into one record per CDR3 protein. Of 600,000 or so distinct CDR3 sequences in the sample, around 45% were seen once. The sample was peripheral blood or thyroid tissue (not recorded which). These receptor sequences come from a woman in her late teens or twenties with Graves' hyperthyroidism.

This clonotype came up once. The CDR3 protein is CASTPGSGYEQYF. In nucleotides, the CDR3 is TGTGCCAGCACTCCGGGCTCCGGTTACGAGCAGTACTTC. The rearrangement uses TRBV6-1 and TRBJ2-7; no reliable D call. Germline lookup yields CDR1 MNHNS and CDR2 SASEGT. Trimming removed 7 bases at V and 4 bases at J, with 14 bases between. CDR3 length: 13 amino acids.

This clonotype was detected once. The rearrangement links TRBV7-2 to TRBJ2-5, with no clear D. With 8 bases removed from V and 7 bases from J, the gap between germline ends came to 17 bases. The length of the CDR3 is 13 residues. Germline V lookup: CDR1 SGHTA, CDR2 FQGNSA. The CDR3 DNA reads TGTGCCAGCGAAGCGTGGGGTACGGGGACCCAGTACTTC. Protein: CASEAWGTGTQYF.

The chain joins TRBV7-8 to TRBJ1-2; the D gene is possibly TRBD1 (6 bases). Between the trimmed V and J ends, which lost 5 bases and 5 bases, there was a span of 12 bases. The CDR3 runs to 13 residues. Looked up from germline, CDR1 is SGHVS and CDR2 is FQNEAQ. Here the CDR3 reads CASSRGVLYGYTF. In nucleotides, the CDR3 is TGTGCCAGCAGCAGGGGGGTCCTATATGGCTACACCTTC.